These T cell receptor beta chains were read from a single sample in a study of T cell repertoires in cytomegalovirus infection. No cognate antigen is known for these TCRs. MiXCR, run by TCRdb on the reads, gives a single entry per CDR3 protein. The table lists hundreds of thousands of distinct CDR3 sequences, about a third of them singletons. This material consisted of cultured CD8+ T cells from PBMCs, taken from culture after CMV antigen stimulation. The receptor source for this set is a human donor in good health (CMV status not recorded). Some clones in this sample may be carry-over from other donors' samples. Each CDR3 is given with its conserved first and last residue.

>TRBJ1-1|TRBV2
CATERSMNTEAFF
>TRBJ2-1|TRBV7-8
CASQDRYNEQFF
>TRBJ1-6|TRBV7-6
CASGQGPSTYNSPLHF
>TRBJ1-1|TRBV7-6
CASSLRGRTGNDTEAFF
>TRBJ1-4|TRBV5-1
CASSLGPGGNEKLFF
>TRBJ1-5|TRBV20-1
CSARVRDSGPQHF
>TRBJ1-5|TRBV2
CASSENPNQPQHF
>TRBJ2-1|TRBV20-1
CSADRGVNEQFF
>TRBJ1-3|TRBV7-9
CASSPQGAGDTIYF
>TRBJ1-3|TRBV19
CASSIQGTAGNTIYF
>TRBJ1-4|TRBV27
CASSSDRFNEKLFF
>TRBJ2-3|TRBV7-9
CASSLRSASTDTQYF
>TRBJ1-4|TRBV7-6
CASSPRGEKLFF
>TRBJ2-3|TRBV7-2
CASSPNGDGADTQYF
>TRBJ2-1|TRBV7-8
CASLDEGGAYNEQFF
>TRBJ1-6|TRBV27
CASSLKGPQAHNSPLHF
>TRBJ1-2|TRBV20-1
CSARDHRRTLNYGYTF
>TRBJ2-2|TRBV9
CASSPGAGLAGSGELFF
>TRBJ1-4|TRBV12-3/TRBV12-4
CASSPQGAGGEKLFF
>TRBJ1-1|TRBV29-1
CSVHTGSWLNTEAFF
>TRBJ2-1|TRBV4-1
CASSQRRFGDEQFF
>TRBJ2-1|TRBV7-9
CASSRGGTPYNEQFF
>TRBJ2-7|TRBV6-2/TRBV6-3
CASRRQPSPLRQYF
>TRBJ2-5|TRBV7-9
CASSLAAGGYSETQYF
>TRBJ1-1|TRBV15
CATKGQGAGTEAFF